Listed here are 14 T cell receptor beta chains from one sample, sequenced in a study of blood T cell repertoires in COVID-19. Libraries were prepared by immunoSEQ multiplex PCR; TCRdb keeps only in-frame clonotypes and omits some of them. The table lists about 370,000 clones, roughly 90% of them singletons. The sequenced material came from peripheral blood. These receptors all stem from a woman aged 25 to 39 with COVID-19, enrolled during active disease.

The chain joins TRBV3-1 (or the pseudogene TRBV3-2) to TRBJ2-7; D is perhaps TRBD2 (5 bases). CDR1 and CDR2 (germline): LGHDT, YNNKEL (reference sequence). The length of the CDR3 is 13 residues. V lost 0 bases and J lost 6, with 9 bases in between. The CDR3, as DNA: TGTGCCAGCAGCCAAGATGTCCGGGGCGAGCAGTACTTC. Amino acid sequence: CASSQDVRGEQYF.

The J gene is TRBJ2-3, the V gene TRBV3-1 (or the pseudogene TRBV3-2), with 12 bases fitting TRBD2. The germline V gene has CDR1 LGHDT and CDR2 YNNKEL (reference sequence). The CDR3 has 14 amino acids. Trimming at V came to 8 bases and at J to 5 bases, leaving 5 bases not matched to a gene. The CDR3 region has the DNA TGTGCCAGCGGAACTAGCGGGAGGTTAGATACGCAGTATTTT. Encoded protein: CASGTSGRLDTQYF.

This clone was seen only once. The chain links TRBV6-2 or TRBV6-3 to TRBJ2-7, with 8 nucleotides matching TRBD2. Germline CDR1 reads MNHEY; CDR2 reads SVGEGT. The CDR3 contains 15 residues. V dropped 2 bases and J dropped 3; count of bases not matched to a gene: 6. This CDR3 is CASSYGLAGYYEQYV. The CDR3 coding sequence is TGTGCCAGCAGTTACGGCCTAGCGGGCTACTACGAGCAGTACGTC.

V and J are TRBV7-8 and TRBJ1-5; D is possibly TRBD1 (6 bases). This CDR3 has 18 amino acids. CDR1 and CDR2 (germline): SGHVS, FQNEAQ. The V end was cut by 6 bases, the J end by 2 bases, with 23 bases between. The CDR3 protein is CASSPDRPPRMRNQPQHF. The CDR3 nucleotides are TGTGCCAGCAGTCCAGACAGGCCCCCTCGGATGCGCAATCAGCCCCAGCATTTT. Looking up the rest from reference TRBV7-8 and TRBJ1-5 gives the full variable domain: GAGVSQSPRYKVAKRGQDVALRCDPISGHVSLFWYQQALGQGPEFLTYFQNEAQLDKSGLPSDRFFAERPEGSVSTLKIQRTQQEDSAVYLCASSPDRPPRMRNQPQHFGDGTRLSIL.

The V call is TRBV7-9, the J call TRBJ2-2; 7 positions match TRBD1. Germline values: CDR1 SEHNR, CDR2 FQNEAQ (reference sequence). The CDR3 consists of 15 residues. Losses at the gene ends were 2 bases for V and 1 base for J; bases not matched to a gene: 1. The DNA of the CDR3 is TGTGCCAGCAGCTTAAGGGACAGGAACACCGGGGAGCTGTTTTTT. It specifies CASSLRDRNTGELFF.

The rearrangement uses TRBV19 and TRBJ1-1; 8 nucleotides align to TRBD1. The CDR3 extends over 14 amino acids. Germline V gene lookup returns CDR1 LNHDA and CDR2 SQIVND (reference sequence). Losses at the gene ends were 5 bases for V and 4 bases for J; bases not matched to a gene: 6. The CDR3 region is CASSAGQDRTEAFF. CDR3 DNA: TGTGCCAGTAGTGCGGGACAGGATCGCACTGAAGCTTTCTTT.

This sequence joins TRBV9 and TRBJ1-1; TRBD1 is a possible D gene (5 bases). The germline V gene has CDR1 SGDLS and CDR2 YYNGEE. CDR3 size: 16 residues. Between the trimmed V and J ends, which lost 1 base and 6 bases, there was a span of 19 bases. The CDR3 spells CASSVRWGGIEAEAFF. The DNA of the CDR3 is TGTGCCAGCAGCGTAAGGTGGGGGGGGATTGAAGCTGAAGCTTTCTTT. The complete variable domain, with remaining parts taken from reference TRBV9 and TRBJ1-1, reads DSGVTQTPKHLITATGQRVTLRCSPRSGDLSVYWYQQSLDQGLQFLIQYYNGEERAKGNILERFSAQQFPDLHSELNLSSLELGDSALYFCASSVRWGGIEAEAFFGQGTRLTVV.

The gene calls are TRBV5-1 and TRBJ1-1, with D tentatively TRBD1 (5 bases). This CDR3 comprises 17 residues. The V gene lost 3 bases and the J gene lost 0 bases, with 18 bases spanning the gap. CDR1 is SGHRS and CDR2 is YFSETQ in the germline V gene. CDR3 sequence reads: CASSSLQQGRLNTEAFF. Here the CDR3 DNA reads TGCGCCAGCAGCTCGCTCCAGCAGGGTAGATTGAACACTGAAGCTTTCTTT.

V gene TRBV2 combines with J gene TRBJ1-2, with D maybe TRBD1 (5 bases). V was clipped by 1 base and J by 3 bases, with 18 bases between them. The CDR3 sequence is 17 residues long. CDR1 is SNHLY, CDR2 FYNNEI, per germline. Here the CDR3 DNA reads TGTGCCAGCAGTGAAGACAAGGGGCGGCCGAGAGACTATGGCTACACCTTC. Translating gives CASSEDKGRPRDYGYTF.

This chain joins TRBV5-4 and TRBJ2-1; 11 bases are a match to TRBD2. Germline loops: CDR1 SGHNT, CDR2 YYREEE (reference sequence). CDR3 size: 15 residues. The V and J ends lost 4 bases and 3 bases, in that order; junction bases with no gene match: 3. This CDR3 reads CASSPTSGGYNEQFF. The CDR3 bases are TGTGCCAGCAGCCCCACTAGCGGGGGCTACAATGAGCAGTTCTTC.

V usage is TRBV28 and J usage is TRBJ1-2, with a weak D call TRBD1 (5 bases). The V gene's germline CDR1 is MDHEN and CDR2 SYDVKM. This CDR3 spans 14 amino acids. V dropped 6 bases and J dropped 3 bases, with 14 bases sitting between them. CDR3 sequence reads: CASRERDSYYGYTF. The CDR3 nucleotides are TGTGCCAGCAGAGAAAGGGACTCCTACTATGGCTACACCTTC.

V is TRBV6-5 and J is TRBJ2-3, with D tentatively TRBD2 (5 bases). From germline, CDR1 is MNHEY and CDR2 SVGAGI. CDR3 length: 13 residues. The V end lost 4 bases, the J end lost 2 bases, and 7 bases lay between the germline ends. The CDR3, as DNA: TGTGCCAGCAGTTCCGGGGTCACAGATACGCAGTATTTT. It specifies CASSSGVTDTQYF.

V is TRBV7-9 and J is TRBJ2-7; TRBD1 agrees at 7 bases. There are 14 residues in the CDR3. Looked up from germline, CDR1 is SEHNR and CDR2 is FQNEAQ (reference sequence). V gave up 5 bases and J gave up 0 bases; unmatched junction bases: 4. CDR3 DNA: TGTGCCAGCAGCCCGACAGGGACCTCCTACGAGCAGTACTTC. Residues: CASSPTGTSYEQYF.

The V gene is TRBV5-6, the J gene TRBJ2-7; a weak D match, TRBD1 (5 bases). V was pared by 4 bases and J by 3 bases, with 20 bases between. The length of the CDR3 is 16 residues. Germline lookup yields CDR1 SGHDT and CDR2 YYEEEE. The CDR3 DNA is TGTGCCAGCAGCACCAATACAGGTCCCGGTGGCTACGAGCAGTACGTC. Its translation is CASSTNTGPGGYEQYV.